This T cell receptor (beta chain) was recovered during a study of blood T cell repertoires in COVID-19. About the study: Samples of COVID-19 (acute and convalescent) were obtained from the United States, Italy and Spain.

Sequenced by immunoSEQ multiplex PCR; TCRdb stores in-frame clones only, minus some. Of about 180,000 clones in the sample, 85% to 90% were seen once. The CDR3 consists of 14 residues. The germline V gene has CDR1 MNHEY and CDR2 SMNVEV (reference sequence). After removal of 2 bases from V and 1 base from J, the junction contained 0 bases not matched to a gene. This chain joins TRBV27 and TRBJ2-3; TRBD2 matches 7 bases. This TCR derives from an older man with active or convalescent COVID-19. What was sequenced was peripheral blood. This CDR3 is CASSLAGGTDTQYF. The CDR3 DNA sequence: TGTGCCAGCAGTTTAGCGGGAGGCACAGATACGCAGTATTTT.